This is a list of T cell receptor beta chains from one sample in a study of blood T cells in healthy people across ages. TCRdb analysed the 5' RACE reads with MiXCR anew, one entry per CDR3 protein. The sample consists of some 700,000 distinct CDR3 sequences, about 24% of them appearing once. Sequenced input: blood. The receptor set was obtained from a man between 65 and 85 years old in good health. CDR3s include the opening cysteine and the closing phenylalanine or tryptophan. The order of the fields is D gene, J gene, clone size, CDR3 length, V gene, CDR3 protein, CDR3 DNA. A D gene is named only where the DNA matches it firmly. Some rows have no size entry. The others give once, few or many, or a class for an expanded clone.

D: NA
J: TRBJ1-1
size: NA
length: 16
V: TRBV7-2
CDR3: CASSLARRQTNTEAFF
DNA: TGTGCCAGCAGCTTAGCTCGGAGACAAACGAACACTGAAGCTTTCTTT

D: NA
J: TRBJ2-1
size: few
length: 15
V: TRBV4-2
CDR3: CASSPRQELTNEQFF
DNA: TGTGCCAGCAGCCCCCGACAGGAATTAACCAATGAGCAGTTCTTC

D: TRBD2
J: TRBJ2-1
size: NA
length: 18
V: TRBV7-2
CDR3: CASSPGTSGRSSYNEQFF
DNA: TGTGCCAGCAGCCCGGGGACTAGCGGGAGGAGCTCCTACAATGAGCAGTTCTTC

D: TRBD1
J: TRBJ1-3
size: NA
length: 16
V: TRBV7-3
CDR3: CASSLNGQGAGNTIYF
DNA: TGTGCCAGCAGCTTAAACGGGCAGGGGGCTGGAAACACCATATATTTT

D: NA
J: TRBJ2-1
size: NA
length: 15
V: TRBV2
CDR3: CASSPDWGRSNEQFF
DNA: TGTGCCAGCAGTCCCGATTGGGGGAGAAGCAATGAGCAGTTCTTC

D: NA
J: TRBJ1-1
size: many
length: 13
V: TRBV2
CDR3: CASSYGVDGKAFF
DNA: TGTGCCAGCAGTTACGGGGTAGATGGGAAAGCTTTCTTT

D: NA
J: TRBJ1-2
size: few
length: 13
V: TRBV7-2
CDR3: CASSRTVAGGYTF
DNA: TGTGCCAGCAGCCGAACGGTGGCAGGCGGCTACACCTTC

D: NA
J: TRBJ2-1
size: few
length: 14
V: TRBV19
CDR3: CASRTSMVNNEQFF
DNA: TGTGCCAGTAGAACTAGTATGGTCAACAATGAGCAGTTCTTC

D: NA
J: TRBJ1-2
size: NA
length: 15
V: TRBV18
CDR3: CASSPAPLGPYGYTF
DNA: TGTGCCAGCTCGCCAGCTCCCTTGGGCCCCTATGGCTACACCTTC

D: TRBD1
J: TRBJ1-2
size: NA
length: 13
V: TRBV6-5
CDR3: CASTTTGSYGYTF
DNA: TGTGCCAGCACCACGACAGGGAGCTATGGCTACACCTTC

D: TRBD2
J: TRBJ2-5
size: many
length: 16
V: TRBV7-2
CDR3: CASSSQSRLAQETQYF
DNA: TGTGCCAGCAGCTCACAATCGCGACTAGCACAAGAGACCCAGTACTTC

D: TRBD2
J: TRBJ2-5
size: many
length: 14
V: TRBV20-1
CDR3: CSALPSGRVETQYF
DNA: TGCAGTGCTCTTCCTAGCGGGAGGGTAGAGACCCAGTACTTC

D: NA
J: TRBJ2-3
size: NA
length: 13
V: TRBV28
CDR3: CASGSFVTDTQYF
DNA: TGTGCCAGCGGTTCGTTTGTCACAGATACGCAGTATTTT

D: NA
J: TRBJ2-4
size: once
length: 16
V: TRBV7-2
CDR3: CASSSASGVPKNIQYF
DNA: TGTGCCAGCAGCTCAGCGTCAGGGGTCCCCAAAAACATTCAGTACTTC

D: NA
J: TRBJ2-1
size: NA
length: 15
V: TRBV12-3/TRBV12-4
CDR3: CPSSFTAVSYNEQFF
DNA: TGTCCCAGCAGTTTTACGGCGGTGTCTTACAATGAGCAGTTCTTC

D: NA
J: TRBJ2-7
size: medium-sized
length: 12
V: TRBV6-6
CDR3: CASSEEGYEQYF
DNA: TGTGCCAGCAGCGAAGAGGGTTACGAGCAGTACTTC

D: NA
J: TRBJ1-1
size: many
length: 18
V: TRBV6-2/TRBV6-3
CDR3: CASSPLAGKTVVLTEAFF
DNA: TGTGCCAGCAGCCCACTCGCAGGGAAGACTGTGGTACTAACTGAAGCTTTCTTT

D: NA
J: TRBJ1-6
size: NA
length: 13
V: TRBV5-1
CDR3: CASRPEGNSPLHF
DNA: TGCGCCAGCAGGCCTGAGGGGAATTCACCCCTCCACTTT

D: TRBD1
J: TRBJ1-1
size: few
length: 16
V: TRBV5-1
CDR3: CASSYRTGGMNTEAFF
DNA: TGCGCCAGCAGCTACCGGACAGGGGGAATGAACACTGAAGCTTTCTTT

D: NA
J: TRBJ2-5
size: many
length: 14
V: TRBV28
CDR3: CASSRPLGPETQYF
DNA: TGTGCCAGCAGCAGGCCGTTGGGCCCAGAGACCCAGTACTTC

D: NA
J: TRBJ1-2
size: many
length: 15
V: TRBV5-1
CDR3: CASSLWGTPTLGYTF
DNA: TGCGCCAGCAGCTTGTGGGGAACCCCCACTCTTGGCTACACCTTC

D: NA
J: TRBJ1-1
size: few
length: 14
V: TRBV6-1
CDR3: CATTLEVLDTEAFF
DNA: TGTGCCACCACCCTGGAGGTATTGGACACTGAAGCTTTCTTT

D: NA
J: TRBJ1-4
size: NA
length: 15
V: TRBV7-6
CDR3: CASSLVTDIGEKLFF
DNA: TGTGCCAGCAGCTTAGTCACGGATATTGGAGAAAAACTGTTTTTT

D: TRBD1
J: TRBJ2-5
size: few
length: 16
V: TRBV24-1
CDR3: CATSDFVTGGGETQYF
DNA: TGTGCCACCAGTGATTTCGTCACAGGGGGTGGAGAGACCCAGTACTTC

D: TRBD2
J: TRBJ2-1
size: NA
length: 14
V: TRBV3-1
CDR3: CASSRLAGGDEQFF
DNA: TGTGCCAGCAGCCGACTAGCGGGAGGGGATGAGCAGTTCTTC

D: TRBD2
J: TRBJ2-3
size: NA
length: 16
V: TRBV5-5
CDR3: CASSRGLAGDVDTQYF
DNA: TGTGCCAGCAGCCGAGGACTAGCGGGAGACGTAGATACGCAGTATTTT

D: NA
J: TRBJ2-1
size: NA
length: 13
V: TRBV7-2
CDR3: CASSWGSGTQQFF
DNA: TGTGCCAGCAGCTGGGGATCCGGGACTCAGCAGTTCTTC

D: NA
J: TRBJ2-1
size: NA
length: 12
V: TRBV10-3
CDR3: CAISAWGDEQFF
DNA: TGTGCCATCAGTGCGTGGGGGGATGAGCAGTTCTTC

D: NA
J: TRBJ1-2
size: few
length: 15
V: TRBV4-3
CDR3: CASSRESTDFYGYTF
DNA: TGCGCCAGCAGCCGGGAATCGACAGATTTCTATGGCTACACCTTC

D: TRBD1
J: TRBJ1-2
size: NA
length: 14
V: TRBV19
CDR3: CASSNRDRLFGYTF
DNA: TGTGCCAGTAGCAACCGGGACAGACTTTTTGGCTACACCTTC

D: NA
J: TRBJ1-2
size: few
length: 13
V: TRBV12-3/TRBV12-4
CDR3: CASSPTVNYGYTF
DNA: TGTGCCAGCAGCCCGACAGTCAACTATGGCTACACCTTC

D: NA
J: TRBJ1-2
size: many
length: 12
V: TRBV7-6
CDR3: CASSLARGGYTF
DNA: TGTGCCAGCAGCTTAGCGAGAGGCGGCTACACCTTC

D: NA
J: TRBJ2-7
size: few
length: 14
V: TRBV12-3/TRBV12-4
CDR3: CASSLRGINYEQYF
DNA: TGTGCCAGCAGTTTAAGGGGGATTAACTACGAGCAGTACTTC

D: TRBD1
J: TRBJ2-3
size: NA
length: 16
V: TRBV4-3
CDR3: CASSFEPLQGADTQYF
DNA: TGCGCCAGCAGCTTCGAACCCCTACAGGGGGCAGATACGCAGTATTTT

D: TRBD1
J: TRBJ2-6
size: few
length: 17
V: TRBV4-2
CDR3: CASRPGQSSSGANVLTF
DNA: TGTGCCAGCAGACCGGGACAGTCCTCATCTGGGGCCAACGTCCTGACTTTC

D: NA
J: TRBJ2-3
size: NA
length: 16
V: TRBV20-1
CDR3: CSARDLSGYFTDTQYF
DNA: TGCAGTGCTAGAGACCTCAGCGGTTATTTCACAGATACGCAGTATTTT

D: NA
J: TRBJ1-2
size: few
length: 14
V: TRBV6-5
CDR3: CASSPGGASYGYTF
DNA: TGTGCCAGCAGCCCCGGGGGGGCCAGCTATGGCTACACCTTC

D: NA
J: TRBJ1-1
size: NA
length: 13
V: TRBV29-1
CDR3: CSARGPVAIGAFF
DNA: TGCAGCGCCCGTGGACCTGTTGCCATTGGAGCTTTCTTT

D: NA
J: TRBJ1-2
size: few
length: 13
V: TRBV4-2
CDR3: CASSQDQNRDYTF
DNA: TGTGCCAGCAGCCAAGATCAGAACAGGGACTACACCTTC

D: NA
J: TRBJ2-5
size: few
length: 14
V: TRBV7-2
CDR3: CASSLLNRQETQYF
DNA: TGTGCCAGCAGCTTATTAAACAGGCAAGAGACCCAGTACTTC

D: TRBD2
J: TRBJ2-1
size: few
length: 15
V: TRBV7-2
CDR3: CASRRLAGVGNEQFF
DNA: TGTGCCAGCAGGAGACTAGCGGGAGTAGGGAATGAGCAGTTCTTC

D: NA
J: TRBJ1-1
size: NA
length: 14
V: TRBV5-1
CDR3: CASSSGGLYTETFF
DNA: TGCGCCAGCAGCTCCGGGGGGTTATACACTGAAACTTTCTTT

D: TRBD1
J: TRBJ2-7
size: few
length: 14
V: TRBV4-1
CDR3: CASSQADRVYEQYF
DNA: TGCGCCAGCAGCCAAGCAGACAGGGTCTACGAGCAGTACTTC

D: NA
J: TRBJ1-5
size: NA
length: 19
V: TRBV7-8
CDR3: CASSVLAGRQGNSNQPQHF
DNA: TGTGCCAGCAGCGTACTCGCAGGGCGCCAGGGGAATAGCAATCAGCCCCAGCATTTT

D: TRBD1
J: TRBJ1-2
size: NA
length: 14
V: TRBV3-1
CDR3: CASSRGQGDYGYTF
DNA: TGTGCCAGCAGCCGCGGACAGGGAGACTATGGCTACACCTTC

D: NA
J: TRBJ1-1
size: many
length: 13
V: TRBV12-3/TRBV12-4
CDR3: CASSFSPNTEAFF
DNA: TGCGCCAGCAGCTTTTCCCCGAACACTGAAGCTTTCTTT